Shown below are 28 T cell receptor beta chains from a single sample sequenced in a study of cytomegalovirus exposure and HLA in healthy donors. Use of 60 Vbeta and 13 Jbeta primers characterized the PCR. Clones were sequenced by immunoSEQ multiplex PCR, and TCRdb holds only the in-frame ones, with some missing. The sample shows around 130,000 clones, roughly 69% of them seen only once. Specimen: PBMCs. These receptors all stem from a human donor in good health.

The V gene is TRBV7-8, the J gene TRBJ1-1; the D gene is possibly TRBD1 (6 bases). This CDR3 is built from 15 residues. Trimming cost V 1 base and J 8 bases, with 17 bases left between them. Germline V gene data show CDR1 as SGHVS and CDR2 as FQNEAQ. The CDR3 here is CASSLVGPGVAEAFF. In DNA, the CDR3 is TGTGCCAGCAGCTTAGTTGGCCCAGGGGTTGCGGAAGCTTTCTTT. Supplemented by reference TRBV7-8 and TRBJ1-1, the full variable domain reads GAGVSQSPRYKVAKRGQDVALRCDPISGHVSLFWYQQALGQGPEFLTYFQNEAQLDKSGLPSDRFFAERPEGSVSTLKIQRTQQEDSAVYLCASSLVGPGVAEAFFGQGTRLTVV.

The chain combines TRBV29-1 with TRBJ2-1, with TRBD2 as a possible D gene (6 bases). The germline V gene encodes CDR1 SQVTM and CDR2 ANQGSEA. V gave up 4 bases and J gave up 0 bases, with 10 bases separating them. CDR3 length: 14 residues. The CDR3 region is CSVGGANSYNEQFF. CDR3 sequence (DNA): TGCAGCGTTGGCGGGGCCAACTCCTACAATGAGCAGTTCTTC.

The table lists this clone with a few counts. V is TRBV2 and J is TRBJ1-4; TRBD1 is a possible D gene (5 bases). The germline V gene encodes CDR1 SNHLY and CDR2 FYNNEI. The CDR3 has 14 residues. Trimming stripped 8 bases from V and 4 bases from J, with 14 bases between. CDR3 residues: CASCETEDNEKLFF. In DNA form, the CDR3 reads TGTGCCAGCTGCGAGACAGAAGATAATGAAAAACTGTTTTTT.

This clone appeared a few times. The V call is TRBV18, the J call TRBJ2-7; D might be TRBD1 (5 bases). V dropped 5 bases and J dropped 7 bases, with 15 bases sitting between them. The CDR3 is made up of 13 amino acids. From germline, CDR1 is KGHSH and CDR2 LQKENI. For the CDR3, the DNA is TGTGCCAGCTCAGCTACACAGGATCGGGAGCAGTACTTC. It specifies CASSATQDREQYF.

The gene calls are TRBV19 and TRBJ2-7; 9 bases fit TRBD1. This CDR3 is 15 amino acids long. Trimming at V came to 6 bases and at J to 6 bases, leaving 12 bases not matched to a gene. Germline CDR1 reads LNHDA; CDR2 reads SQIVND (reference sequence). The DNA of the CDR3 is TGTGCCAGTAGCACCGTGGGGGACAGGGCATCCGAGCAGTACTTC. It codes for CASSTVGDRASEQYF.

This clone was seen only a few times. This chain joins TRBV18 and TRBJ2-3; TRBD2 matches 8 bases. The CDR3 sequence is 16 residues long. With 3 bases clipped from V and 3 bases from J, the junction kept 8 bases outside the gene matches. From germline, CDR1 is KGHSH and CDR2 LQKENI. The CDR3 region has the DNA TGTGCCAGCTCACCCGACACTAGCGGCCGTACAGATACGCAGTATTTT. It specifies CASSPDTSGRTDTQYF.

This chain uses TRBV14 with TRBJ1-2, with a possible D match to TRBD1 (6 bases). Germline CDR1 SGHDN, CDR2 FVKESK. CDR3 size: 16 residues. V dropped 5 bases and J dropped 3 bases, with 19 bases sitting between them. The CDR3 loop is CASSADRTVFDYGYTF. The CDR3 bases are TGTGCCAGCAGCGCCGATAGGACAGTTTTTGACTATGGCTACACCTTC.

V gene TRBV30 combines with J gene TRBJ1-2; D is uncertain. Germline-derived CDR1 and CDR2 are GTSNPN and SVGIG (reference sequence). The V gene lost 0 bases and the J gene lost 6 bases, with 11 bases spanning the gap. This CDR3 has 13 residues. DNA for the CDR3: TGTGCCTGGAGTGTACTGAGGCAGAATGGCTACACCTTC. This gives the protein CAWSVLRQNGYTF.

V is TRBV14 and J is TRBJ1-2; 8 positions match TRBD1. The CDR3 sequence is 18 residues long. Germline values: CDR1 SGHDN, CDR2 FVKESK. V shed 1 base and J 1 base; nucleotides not matched to a gene: 11. CDR3 sequence: CASSQVSNRGRYNYGYTF. CDR3 sequence (DNA): TGTGCCAGCAGCCAAGTGTCGAACAGGGGGAGGTATAACTATGGCTACACCTTC.

The V and J genes are TRBV29-1 and TRBJ1-1, with 7 bases aligning to TRBD1. The CDR3 runs to 13 residues. CDR1 SQVTM and CDR2 ANQGSEA come from the germline V gene. V lost 0 bases, J lost 4 bases, and 2 bases stayed unmatched. This chain's CDR3 is CSVEDSGGTEAFF. CDR3 in DNA: TGCAGCGTTGAAGATTCAGGGGGCACTGAAGCTTTCTTT.

This clone came up once. The genes are TRBV6-5 and TRBJ2-5, with D possibly matching TRBD1 (6 bases). The J call may be mistaken, given a closer DNA end match to TRBJ2-7. Germline CDR1 reads MNHEY; CDR2 reads SVGAGI. This CDR3 is 15 amino acids long. The CDR3 sequence is CASSFQQGIEYEQYF. The CDR3 nucleotides read TGTGCCAGCAGTTTCCAACAGGGTATTGAGTACGAGCAGTACTTC.

V gene TRBV28 combines with J gene TRBJ2-3; D may be TRBD1 (6 bases). This CDR3 comprises 14 residues. The V gene's germline CDR1 is MDHEN and CDR2 SYDVKM. V dropped 3 bases and J dropped 3 bases, with 10 bases sitting between them. This chain's CDR3 is CASSFQGWTDTQYF. CDR3 nucleotide sequence: TGTGCCAGCAGTTTCCAGGGGTGGACAGATACGCAGTATTTT.

This clone turned up a few times. The chain has TRBV7-2 and TRBJ2-7, with D possibly matching TRBD1 (6 bases). The germline V gene has CDR1 SGHTA and CDR2 FQGNSA. V lost 5 bases to trimming and J lost 5 bases, with 13 bases between them. The CDR3 contains 13 residues. CDR3 sequence reads: CASSRTGTHEQYF. CDR3 DNA: TGTGCCAGCAGCCGTACAGGGACCCACGAGCAGTACTTC.

Note on this clone: The same CDR3 is also encoded by other DNA sequences in this sample. The rearrangement joins TRBV5-1 to TRBJ1-1; D uncertain. The germline V and J ends were trimmed by 0 bases and 0 bases, with 6 bases remaining between them. Germline CDR1 is SGHRS and CDR2 is YFSETQ. This CDR3 has 14 amino acids. CDR3 in amino acids: CASSLASLNTEAFF. CDR3 sequence (DNA): TGCGCCAGCAGCTTGGCCTCTTTGAACACTGAAGCTTTCTTT.

The chain joins TRBV30 to TRBJ2-7; TRBD1 agrees at 8 bases. CDR1 is GTSNPN and CDR2 is SVGIG in the germline V gene (reference sequence). V dropped 4 bases and J dropped 9; count of bases not matched to a gene: 11. The CDR3 has 13 residues. The DNA for the CDR3 is TGTGCCTGGACAGGGGGCGCCCACGCGTGGCAGTACTTC. Translating it yields CAWTGGAHAWQYF. The full variable domain, with the rest looked up from reference TRBV30 and TRBJ2-7, is SQTIHQWPATLVQPVGSPLSLECTVEGTSNPNLYWYRQAAGRGLQLLFYSVGIGQISSEVPQNLSASRPQDRQFILSSKKLLLSDSGFYLCAWTGGAHAWQYFGPGTRLTVT.

The chain is built from TRBV5-6 and TRBJ2-7, with D possibly being TRBD1 (7 bases). The V gene's germline CDR1 is SGHDT and CDR2 YYEEEE. The CDR3 spans 15 residues. V was pared by 1 base and J by 2 bases, with 13 bases between. The chain's CDR3 is CASSLSGDRTYEQYF. CDR3 DNA sequence: TGTGCCAGCAGCTTGTCGGGGGACAGAACCTACGAGCAGTACTTC.

The chain carries TRBV7-5 and TRBJ1-2; the table's D call TRBD1 went unverified against the DNA. TRBV7-5 is an annotated pseudogene. The CDR3 totals 18 residues. The CDR3: CVRSLGGHRGRPNYGYTF. In nucleotides, the CDR3 is TGTGTCAGAAGCTTAGGAGGCCACAGGGGGCGCCCTAACTATGGCTACACCTTC.

This chain joins TRBV19 and TRBJ1-1; D not resolved. Trimming took off 6 bases at V and 1 base at J, with 9 bases between the two ends. Germline V lookup: CDR1 LNHDA, CDR2 SQIVND (reference sequence). This CDR3 contains 13 residues. The CDR3 region has the DNA TGTGCCAGTAGACGCGCAGGGAACACTGAAGCTTTCTTT. This gives the protein CASRRAGNTEAFF.

V usage is TRBV5-1 and J usage is TRBJ1-1, with TRBD1 matching 7 bases. Per the germline V gene, CDR1 is SGHRS and CDR2 is YFSETQ. The CDR3 runs to 14 residues. J gave up 10 bases and V 4 bases, and 13 bases lay outside the gene matches. The chain's CDR3 is CASSPRPDRARAFF. DNA of the CDR3: TGCGCCAGCAGCCCCCGCCCCGACAGGGCACGAGCTTTCTTT.

This clone was observed a single time. The chain recombines TRBV11-1 with TRBJ2-7; no reliable D call. From germline, CDR1 is SGHAT and CDR2 FQDESV (reference sequence). This CDR3 has 14 amino acids. Trimming took off 5 bases at V and 2 bases at J, with 13 bases between the two ends. The CDR3 spells CASSLSPGAYEQYF. The CDR3 DNA sequence: TGTGCCAGCAGCCTCTCCCCCGGAGCCTACGAGCAGTACTTC.

The chain combines TRBV5-1 with TRBJ1-3, with D hard to call. This CDR3 is built from 15 residues. Germline V gene lookup returns CDR1 SGHRS and CDR2 YFSETQ. V lost 7 bases to trimming and J lost 0 bases, with 14 bases between them. The CDR3 nucleotides are TGCGCCAGCTGGATATACAGTTACTCTGGAAACACCATATATTTT. This translates into CASWIYSYSGNTIYF. Full variable domain (missing parts from reference TRBV5-1 and TRBJ1-3): KAGVTQTPRYLIKTRGQQVTLSCSPISGHRSVSWYQQTPGQGLQFLFEYFSETQRNKGNFPGRFSGRQFSNSRSEMNVSTLELGDSALYLCASWIYSYSGNTIYFGEGSWLTVV.

The chain joins TRBV27 to TRBJ2-7; TRBD1 aligns across 7 bases. The CDR3 contains 15 residues. The ends lost 9 bases at V and 9 bases at J; junction bases unmatched: 20. In germline, CDR1 is MNHEY, CDR2 SMNVEV (reference sequence). The CDR3 loop reads CARDPDRAPGLGQYF. The DNA for the CDR3 is TGTGCCAGGGACCCTGACAGGGCCCCAGGATTGGGGCAGTACTTC.

The chain is built from TRBV28 and TRBJ1-3, with TRBD1 as a possible D gene (6 bases). V lost 6 bases to trimming and J lost 4 bases, with 19 bases between them. CDR3 length equals 16 residues. Germline loops: CDR1 MDHEN, CDR2 SYDVKM. CDR3 in DNA: TGTGCCAGCAGAGACCTTGACAGGTCGTCGGGAAACACCATATATTTT. Its protein is CASRDLDRSSGNTIYF.

V usage is TRBV7-2 and J usage is TRBJ1-2; D gene uncertain. The CDR3 has 13 residues. Trimming shortened V by 4 bases and J by 4 bases, and 10 bases separated the two germline ends. Germline V gene sequence: CDR1 SGHTA, CDR2 FQGNSA. The CDR3 DNA sequence: TGTGCCAGCAGCTCAGCCACGGGCTATGGCTACACCTTC. Residues: CASSSATGYGYTF.

This rearrangement joins TRBV5-4 to TRBJ1-4; D is ambiguous. The CDR3 runs to 17 residues. Germline V gene sequence: CDR1 SGHNT, CDR2 YYREEE (reference sequence). Trimming took off 3 bases at V and 4 bases at J, with 19 bases between the two ends. In nucleotides, the CDR3 is TGTGCCAGCAGCTCATCACCGGACTCTCAGCTTAATGAAAAACTGTTTTTT. This translates into CASSSSPDSQLNEKLFF.

The chain is built from TRBV6-1 and TRBJ1-5; D is ambiguous. This CDR3 spans 13 amino acids. The germline CDR1 and CDR2 sequences are MNHNS and SASEGT. Trimming took 6 bases from V and 3 from J, leaving 9 bases between them. The CDR3 coding sequence is TGTGCCAGCAGGTTCGAGGCCAATCAGCCCCAGCATTTT. Protein: CASRFEANQPQHF.

The chain is built from TRBV18 and TRBJ2-1; 8 nucleotides line up with TRBD1. The CDR3 is 16 amino acids. J lost 2 bases, V lost 6 bases, and 9 bases had no gene match. Germline-derived CDR1 and CDR2 are KGHSH and LQKENI. CDR3 protein: CASSLRQGKAYNEQFF. The CDR3 DNA reads TGTGCCAGCTCTCTCAGACAGGGGAAGGCCTACAATGAGCAGTTCTTC.

The chain links TRBV4-3 to TRBJ2-7; TRBD2 aligns across 7 bases. Unmatched junction bases numbered 6, after V lost 1 base and J lost 3 bases. CDR3 length: 15 residues. Germline CDR1 LGHNA, CDR2 YSLEER. This chain's CDR3 is CASSQGRSGGYEQYF. CDR3 DNA sequence: TGCGCCAGCAGCCAAGGGAGGTCGGGGGGCTACGAGCAGTACTTC.